The 32 T cell receptor beta chains below all came from one sample that was sequenced in a study of cytomegalovirus exposure and HLA in healthy donors. With 60 Vbeta and 13 Jbeta primers, the PCR was carried out. Assay: immunoSEQ multiplex PCR; the TCRdb copy retains only in-frame clones and omits some. The table has some 90,000 clones, about four fifths seen once. The sample consisted of PBMCs. All receptors derive from a woman between 70 and 85 years old in good health and CMV-seropositive.

The genes are TRBV7-3 and TRBJ2-1, with 8 bases identical to TRBD2. Unmatched junction bases numbered 9, after V lost 4 bases and J lost 4 bases. Germline V gives CDR1 SGHTA, CDR2 FQGTGA. This CDR3 is built from 16 residues. CDR3 sequence reads: CASSSAGTRRYNEQFF. For the CDR3, the DNA is TGTGCCAGCAGCTCAGCCGGGACTAGGAGATACAATGAGCAGTTCTTC. Variable domain in full (rest from reference TRBV7-3 and TRBJ2-1): GAGVSQTPSNKVTEKGKYVELRCDPISGHTALYWYRQSLGQGPEFLIYFQGTGAADDSGLPNDRFFAVRPEGSVSTLKIQRTERGDSAVYLCASSSAGTRRYNEQFFGPGTRLTVL.

DNA of the CDR3: TGTGCCAGCAGTCCGATCAGCGTAGCCTACGAGCAGTACTTC. Translation: CASSPISVAYEQYF. The rearrangement joins TRBV27 to TRBJ2-7; D call uncertain. V was clipped by 5 bases and J by 2 bases, with 13 bases between them. Germline V gene sequence: CDR1 MNHEY, CDR2 SMNVEV (reference sequence). This CDR3 has 14 residues.

The genes are TRBV7-9 and TRBJ2-1; 7 nucleotides align to TRBD2. The CDR3 is 15 amino acids. V trimming: 5 bases; J trimming: 3 bases; junction bases outside the gene matches: 7. CDR1 SEHNR and CDR2 FQNEAQ come from the germline V gene (reference sequence). CDR3 residues: CASSPAGSLYNEQFF. The CDR3 nucleotides read TGTGCCAGCAGCCCAGCGGGATCACTCTACAATGAGCAGTTCTTC. Drawing the rest from reference TRBV7-9 and TRBJ2-1, the complete variable domain is DTGVSQNPRHKITKRGQNVTFRCDPISEHNRLYWYRQTLGQGPEFLTYFQNEAQLEKSRLLSDRFSAERPKGSFSTLEIQRTEQGDSAMYLCASSPAGSLYNEQFFGPGTRLTVL.

For the CDR3, the DNA is TGTGCCAGCAGCGTAGCTACCGGGACACCGACCACCGGGGAGCTGTTTTTT. Translation: CASSVATGTPTTGELFF. The rearrangement joins TRBV9 to TRBJ2-2; D is perhaps TRBD1 (6 bases). In germline, CDR1 is SGDLS, CDR2 YYNGEE. Trimming removed 0 bases from V and 4 bases from J, with 16 bases in between. This CDR3 spans 17 amino acids.

The chain combines TRBV5-6 with TRBJ1-5, with D unclear. The CDR3 contains 13 residues. V dropped 2 bases and J dropped 4 bases, with 7 bases sitting between them. Germline values: CDR1 SGHDT, CDR2 YYEEEE. CDR3 nucleotides: TGTGCCAGCAGCTTTGAACGGAATCAGCCCCAGCATTTT. Translated, it gives CASSFERNQPQHF.

The chain has TRBV19 and TRBJ2-5; D remains unclear. Trimming shortened V by 4 bases and J by 5 bases, and 11 bases separated the two germline ends. CDR1 is LNHDA, CDR2 SQIVND, per germline (reference sequence). The CDR3 sequence is 13 residues long. CDR3: CASSNRWSETQYF. CDR3 coding DNA: TGTGCCAGTAGTAACCGATGGAGCGAGACCCAGTACTTC.

J is TRBJ2-2 and V is TRBV2; D gene unclear. Germline V gene data show CDR1 as SNHLY and CDR2 as FYNNEI. The CDR3 length is 14 residues. V gave up 3 bases and J gave up 1 base, with 6 bases separating them. The CDR3 DNA reads as TGTGCCAGCAGTGACCTGAGGAACACCGGGGAGCTGTTTTTT. It encodes CASSDLRNTGELFF.

V is TRBV5-6 and J is TRBJ1-4; maybe TRBD1 (5 bases). Trimming took off 4 bases at V and 3 bases at J, with 16 bases between the two ends. Per the germline V gene, CDR1 is SGHDT and CDR2 is YYEEEE. This CDR3 region has 16 residues. CDR3 sequence (DNA): TGTGCCAGCAGCCTCGGGGGGAGGGGAGCTAATGAAAAACTGTTTTTT. It translates to CASSLGGRGANEKLFF.

This chain joins TRBV28 and TRBJ2-1; 9 bases agree with TRBD2. Germline CDR1 and CDR2: MDHEN and SYDVKM. The CDR3 length is 15 residues. With 3 bases clipped from V and 7 bases from J, the junction kept 7 bases outside the gene matches. DNA for the CDR3: TGTGCCAGCAGTTTTGTAGCGGGAGTGACTAATGAGCAGTTCTTC. It yields the protein CASSFVAGVTNEQFF.

This clone was seen once. The rearrangement uses TRBV28 and TRBJ1-1; no definite D call. The V and J ends lost 7 bases and 3 bases respectively, with 18 bases between them. This CDR3 spans 15 amino acids. Germline V lookup: CDR1 MDHEN, CDR2 SYDVKM. CDR3 protein: CASTSSSGVHTEAFF. The CDR3 nucleotides read TGTGCCAGCACCTCCTCGTCCGGGGTTCACACTGAAGCTTTCTTT.

The chain joins TRBV27 to TRBJ1-5, with 8 positions matching TRBD1. Unmatched junction bases numbered 2, after V lost 4 bases and J lost 3 bases. The germline V gene encodes CDR1 MNHEY and CDR2 SMNVEV (reference sequence). This CDR3 is 14 amino acids long. DNA of the CDR3: TGTGCCAGCAGTTCGGACAGGGCCAATCAGCCCCAGCATTTT. It codes for CASSSDRANQPQHF.

CDR3 nucleotide sequence: TGTGCCAGCAGCGTCGGACTAGTCCCTACATCCAATGAGCAGTTCTTC. Its protein is CASSVGLVPTSNEQFF. The chain combines TRBV9 with TRBJ2-1; 7 nucleotides align to TRBD2. This CDR3 region has 16 residues. Germline V gene lookup returns CDR1 SGDLS and CDR2 YYNGEE. With V trimmed by 2 bases and J by 6 bases, 11 bases remained unmatched.

The rearrangement links TRBV6-1 to TRBJ2-7, with 7 bases matching TRBD1. In germline, CDR1 is MNHNS, CDR2 SASEGT. CDR3 length equals 13 residues. The V and J ends lost 8 bases and 3 bases, in that order; junction bases with no gene match: 7. In nucleotides, the CDR3 is TGTGCCAGCGGGACAGCCTTTAACTACGAGCAGTACTTC. Protein: CASGTAFNYEQYF.

This rearrangement joins TRBV5-5 to TRBJ1-4; 7 bases are shared with TRBD1. The CDR3 totals 15 residues. Germline CDR1 SGHKS, CDR2 YYEKEE (reference sequence). V lost 2 bases, J lost 0 bases, and 1 base stayed unmatched. The CDR3 protein is CASSFGTATNEKLFF. In DNA form, the CDR3 reads TGTGCCAGCAGCTTCGGGACAGCAACTAATGAAAAACTGTTTTTT.

The chain has TRBV4-2 and TRBJ2-7; D is undetermined. CDR3 length: 15 amino acids. Trimming took off 0 bases at V and 4 bases at J, with 13 bases between the two ends. CDR1 and CDR2 (germline): LGHNA, YNFKEQ. CDR3 loop: CASSQENSRPYEQYF. DNA for the CDR3: TGTGCCAGCAGCCAAGAAAACAGCCGCCCTTACGAGCAGTACTTC.

This clone turned up a few times. This chain uses TRBV4-3 with TRBJ1-2; 7 bases are shared with TRBD1. The CDR3 loop spans 15 amino acids. V shed 1 base, J shed 8 bases, and the junction held 10 bases outside the gene matches. Looked up from germline, CDR1 is LGHNA and CDR2 is YSLEER. The CDR3 region has the DNA TGCGCCAGCAGCCAAGGGGACAGCCAACCTATGGGCTACACCTTC. Translating gives CASSQGDSQPMGYTF.

In this sample, this clone turned up a few times. The gene calls are TRBV6-5 and TRBJ2-7; TRBD1 might be the D (6 bases). The CDR3 consists of 13 residues. Germline V gene data show CDR1 as MNHEY and CDR2 as SVGAGI. The V gene lost 6 bases and the J gene lost 7 bases, with 16 bases spanning the gap. CDR3 residues: CASSLGTLREQYF. CDR3 DNA: TGTGCCAGCAGCCTGGGGACACTAAGGGAGCAGTACTTC.

The V and J genes are TRBV5-6 and TRBJ1-5; D not resolved. V was cut by 5 bases and J by 2 bases, with 20 bases left in between. The CDR3 consists of 17 residues. Germline V lookup: CDR1 SGHDT, CDR2 YYEEEE. The CDR3, as DNA: TGTGCCAGCAGTTCCTCGGGTCGGTACTCGGGCAATCAGCCCCAGCATTTT. It codes for CASSSSGRYSGNQPQHF.

The rearrangement joins TRBV9 to TRBJ1-2, with D possibly matching TRBD1 (6 bases). Germline CDR1 SGDLS, CDR2 YYNGEE. V lost 1 base and J lost 5, with 12 bases in between. The CDR3 extends over 14 amino acids. In nucleotides, the CDR3 is TGTGCCAGCAGCGTAAGGACAGCTTTTTATGGCTACACCTTC. It codes for CASSVRTAFYGYTF.

J is TRBJ1-1 and V is TRBV5-1; 7 nucleotides align to TRBD1. The germline V gene encodes CDR1 SGHRS and CDR2 YFSETQ. The CDR3 consists of 13 residues. Trimming cost V 5 bases and J 3 bases; bases outside gene matches: 4. CDR3 region: CASRRQGDTEAFF. The CDR3 DNA follows: TGCGCCAGCAGGCGGCAGGGGGACACTGAAGCTTTCTTT.

V is TRBV2 and J is TRBJ2-5; 8 bases are a match to TRBD1. The closer fit of TRBJ2-7 to the DNA end suggests the J call may be wrong. The CDR3 has 14 residues. CDR1 is SNHLY, CDR2 FYNNEI, per germline. The CDR3, as DNA: TGTGCCAGCACCCAGACAGGGGCGGACTACGAGCAGTACTTC. Amino acid sequence: CASTQTGADYEQYF.

V usage is TRBV6-4 and J usage is TRBJ2-5, with 8 bases lining up with TRBD2. V lost 6 bases to trimming and J lost 12 bases; unmatched junction nucleotides: 24. The CDR3 sequence is 17 residues long. CDR1 is MRHNA and CDR2 is SNTAGT in the germline V gene. The CDR3 loop is CASRGGIGLQREPLEYF. CDR3 DNA: TGTGCCAGCAGGGGGGGGATTGGACTACAGCGGGAGCCCTTGGAGTACTTC.

This clone was seen more than once but under ten times. This chain connects TRBV11-2 to TRBJ2-7, with 10 positions matching TRBD1. CDR1 SGHAT and CDR2 FQNNGV come from the germline V gene. The CDR3 is 17 residues long. After removal of 3 bases from V and 2 bases from J, the junction contained 10 bases not matched to a gene. The DNA of the CDR3 is TGTGCCAGCAGCTTCCTTTCGGGACAGGGGAACCCCTACGAGCAGTACTTC. Protein: CASSFLSGQGNPYEQYF.

For the CDR3, the DNA is TGTGCCAGCAGTTACTCGAGCGGGACAGGACCCTACGAGCAGTACTTC. It encodes CASSYSSGTGPYEQYF. The J gene is TRBJ2-7, the V gene TRBV6-6; D is possibly TRBD1 (8 bases). Trimming stripped 0 bases from V and 2 bases from J, with 14 bases between. The CDR3 extends over 16 amino acids. Germline V lookup: CDR1 MNHNY, CDR2 SVGAGI (reference sequence).

The chain links TRBV6-5 to TRBJ2-7, with no clear D. Germline CDR1 MNHEY, CDR2 SVGAGI. Trimming pared 6 bases from V and 2 bases from J, leaving 5 bases between. This CDR3 region has 11 residues. CDR3 protein: CASRGPYEQYF. CDR3 nucleotide sequence: TGTGCCAGCAGGGGCCCCTACGAGCAGTACTTC.

The chain is built from TRBV9 and TRBJ1-2; D perhaps matches TRBD1 (5 bases). Trimming shortened V by 0 bases and J by 7 bases, and 16 bases separated the two germline ends. Germline CDR1 is SGDLS and CDR2 is YYNGEE. The CDR3 runs to 15 residues. CDR3 nucleotide sequence: TGTGCCAGCAGCGTAGCGGTCGGGACTCGCGGTGGCTACACCTTC. This encodes CASSVAVGTRGGYTF. The whole variable domain, remainder taken from reference TRBV9 and TRBJ1-2, is DSGVTQTPKHLITATGQRVTLRCSPRSGDLSVYWYQQSLDQGLQFLIQYYNGEERAKGNILERFSAQQFPDLHSELNLSSLELGDSALYFCASSVAVGTRGGYTFGSGTRLTVV.

This clone was observed a handful of times. The chain couples TRBV6-4 to TRBJ2-1, with 7 bases identical to TRBD1. Germline-derived CDR1 and CDR2 are MRHNA and SNTAGT. The CDR3 runs to 15 residues. Losses at the gene ends were 4 bases for V and 9 bases for J; bases not matched to a gene: 12. The CDR3 DNA reads as TGTGCCAGCAGTGCAGGGACAGAAGAATGGCGTGAGCAGTTCTTC. As protein: CASSAGTEEWREQFF.

The table lists this clone with a count of one. V gene TRBV28 combines with J gene TRBJ2-7, with TRBD2 identical over 7 bases. Germline V gene sequence: CDR1 MDHEN, CDR2 SYDVKM. CDR3 length equals 14 residues. The ends lost 5 bases at V and 7 bases at J; junction bases unmatched: 11. For the CDR3, the DNA is TGTGCCAGCAGTACCCCGCGGGGGAATGAGGAGCAGTACTTC. Translating gives CASSTPRGNEEQYF.

The V call is TRBV14, the J call TRBJ1-2; D not resolved. V lost 1 base and J lost 4, with 10 bases in between. The CDR3 consists of 14 residues. Germline V lookup: CDR1 SGHDN, CDR2 FVKESK. CDR3 protein: CASSQVRSFYGYTF. As DNA, the CDR3 is TGTGCCAGCAGCCAAGTTAGGAGTTTCTATGGCTACACCTTC.

Here the CDR3 DNA reads TGTGCCAGCAGTGGGCAGCCCTACGAGCAGTACTTC. Its translation is CASSGQPYEQYF. The chain joins TRBV28 to TRBJ2-7; D is unresolved. The length of the CDR3 is 12 residues. Trimming stripped 5 bases from V and 2 bases from J, with 7 bases between. In germline, CDR1 is MDHEN, CDR2 SYDVKM.

V gene TRBV6-5 combines with J gene TRBJ2-7, with 10 bases lining up with TRBD2. J lost 1 base, V lost 2 bases, and 5 bases had no gene match. The CDR3 contains 16 residues. Looked up from germline, CDR1 is MNHEY and CDR2 is SVGAGI. This chain's CDR3 is CASSYATSGASYEQYF. The CDR3 DNA is TGTGCCAGCAGTTACGCTACTAGCGGGGCATCCTACGAGCAGTACTTC.

This rearrangement joins TRBV7-8 to TRBJ2-2, with 8 bases that match TRBD2. Germline V gives CDR1 SGHVS, CDR2 FQNEAQ. CDR3 length equals 17 residues. The junction had 4 bases not matched to a gene; V was cut back by 0 bases and J by 1 base. The CDR3: CASSLASLAGNTGELFF. CDR3 nucleotides: TGTGCCAGCAGCTTAGCGTCCCTAGCGGGGAACACCGGGGAGCTGTTTTTT.